This record concerns one T cell receptor beta chain sequence. This specimen belongs to a study of radiotherapy plus CTLA-4 blockade in lung cancer. The length of the CDR3 is 13 residues. Germline CDR1 SGHNT, CDR2 YYREEE (reference sequence). V gave up 4 bases and J gave up 5 bases, with 11 bases separating them. The repertoire was sequenced with immunoSEQ multiplex PCR; TCRdb's copy has only in-frame clones and lacks some. The sample consists of about 88,000 clones, about three quarters of them appearing once. The receptor comes from a human donor with non-small cell lung cancer that progressed on radiotherapy plus ipilimumab. V and J are TRBV5-4 and TRBJ2-3; tentative D call: TRBD2 (5 bases). Sequences were derived from peripheral blood, sampled from a patient treated with radiotherapy plus ipilimumab. CDR3 residues: CASSQSSEDTQYF. In DNA, the CDR3 is TGTGCCAGCAGCCAGAGTAGCGAAGATACGCAGTATTTT. The entire variable domain, with the rest obtained from reference TRBV5-4 and TRBJ2-3, is as follows: ETGVTQSPTHLIKTRGQQVTLRCSSQSGHNTVSWYQQALGQGPQFIFQYYREEENGRGNFPPRFSGLQFPNYSSELNVNALELDDSALYLCASSQSSEDTQYFGPGTRLTVL.